These T cell receptor beta chains were read from a single sample in a study of T cell repertoires in cytomegalovirus infection. TCRdb used MiXCR to reprocess the reads, holding one entry per CDR3 protein. The sample contains approximately 500,000 distinct CDR3 sequences, about 25% of which appear only once. The sample comprised PBMCs. The origin of the receptors is a human donor in good health (CMV status not recorded). Some clones in this sample may be carry-over from other donors' samples. Each CDR3 is given with its conserved first and last residue. The D gene is left open where the match is weak. Clone size, where shown, is once, few, many, or a class for clones that have expanded.

>TRBV27|few|TRBJ1-5|.
TGTGCCAGCAGTTCCCGGACAGAAAATCAGCCCCAGCATTTT
CASSSRTENQPQHF
>TRBV19|once|TRBJ1-1|.
TGTGCCAGTAGTATTGGGGGGGGTGGCACTGAAGCTTTCTTT
CASSIGGGGTEAFF
>TRBV7-8|.|TRBJ1-1|TRBD1
TGTGCCAGCAGCTGGATGGGACAGGGCACTGAAGCTTTCTTT
CASSWMGQGTEAFF
>TRBV4-1|few|TRBJ2-1|TRBD2
TGCGCCAGCATCAAGTGGCCTAGCGGGAAGGACAATGAGCAGTTCTTC
CASIKWPSGKDNEQFF
>TRBV27|once|TRBJ1-6|.
TGTGCCAGCAGTTTATTTGAGGGATCACCCCTCCACTTT
CASSLFEGSPLHF
>TRBV7-8|.|TRBJ1-1|.
TGTGCCAGCAGCTCAAAACGGGTTTCGAACACTGAAGCTTTCTTT
CASSSKRVSNTEAFF
>TRBV7-2|many|TRBJ1-1|TRBD1
TGTGCCAGCAGCTTCGGGGACAGGGGGCTCACTGAAGCTTTCTTT
CASSFGDRGLTEAFF
>TRBV10-3|few|TRBJ2-5|TRBD2
TGTGCCATCAGAGCCGGACTAGCGGGAGTGATGGAGACCCAGTACTTC
CAIRAGLAGVMETQYF
>TRBV11-2|.|TRBJ2-3|TRBD2
TGTGCCAGCAGCTCTACTAGCGGGAGACGAGATACGCAGTATTTT
CASSSTSGRRDTQYF
>TRBV11-2|few|TRBJ2-5|TRBD2
TGTGCCAGCAGCTTAGAAGCGGGAGGACAGTACTTC
CASSLEAGGQYF
>TRBV13|once|TRBJ1-1|.
TGTGCCAGCAATCAGGTAGGGCGAAACACTGAAGCTTTCTTT
CASNQVGRNTEAFF
>TRBV7-8|many|TRBJ1-5|TRBD1
TGTGCCAGCAGCCTTGGGACAGGGGTAAAGTCCAATCAGCCCCAGCATTTT
CASSLGTGVKSNQPQHF
>TRBV6-2/TRBV6-3|.|TRBJ2-2|.
TGTGCCAGCAGTTACTTACTCACCGGGGAGCTGTTTTTT
CASSYLLTGELFF
>TRBV7-8|many|TRBJ1-1|.
TGTGCCAGCAGCCGCGGACAGTCAACTGAAGCTTTCTTT
CASSRGQSTEAFF
>TRBV19|few|TRBJ2-1|.
TGTGCCAGTAGTCCGGCACGCATAAGCTCCTACAATGAGCAGTTCTTC
CASSPARISSYNEQFF
>TRBV7-2|.|TRBJ2-7|TRBD2
TGTGCCAGCAGCTTAATAGCGGGAGGTTACGAGCAGTACTTC
CASSLIAGGYEQYF
>TRBV19|.|TRBJ1-1|.
TGTGCCAGTAGTATTGCCTCAGATCTGAACACTGAAGCTTTCTTT
CASSIASDLNTEAFF
>TRBV6-6|.|TRBJ1-2|TRBD1
TGTGCCAGCAGTTACGGTGGAAAGACAGGGCACGAATATGGCTACACCTTC
CASSYGGKTGHEYGYTF
>TRBV29-1|.|TRBJ2-1|.
TGCAGCGCCCGGGGGAGAAGCTCCTACAATGAGCAGTTCTTC
CSARGRSSYNEQFF
>TRBV19|.|TRBJ1-2|TRBD1
TGTGCCAGCCAAAGACAGGGGATTAACTATGGCTACACCTTC
CASQRQGINYGYTF
>TRBV11-2|.|TRBJ2-2|.
TGTGCCAGCAGCCCAGACTACAACACCGGGGAGCTGTTTTTT
CASSPDYNTGELFF
>TRBV7-2|many|TRBJ2-3|TRBD2
TGTGCCAGCAGCTTATGGCGGACTAGCGGAACTAGCACAGATACGCAGTATTTT
CASSLWRTSGTSTDTQYF
>TRBV28|.|TRBJ2-7|TRBD2
TGTGCCAGCAGTTTCCGGCCAATAGCGGGCACCTACGAGCAGTACTTC
CASSFRPIAGTYEQYF
>TRBV7-2|.|TRBJ2-7|TRBD1
TGTGCCAGCAGCCCAGCACCGGGACAGGTTTTTGGAGAGCAGTACTTC
CASSPAPGQVFGEQYF
>TRBV10-3|.|TRBJ1-2|TRBD1
TGTGCCACCGAGGTTGGGGGACAGGGGGCTCGTGGCTACACCTTC
CATEVGGQGARGYTF
>TRBV3-1|.|TRBJ1-2|TRBD1
TGTGCCAGCAGACAAAGACAGGGAAATGGCTACACCTTC
CASRQRQGNGYTF
>TRBV20-1|.|TRBJ2-1|TRBD2
TGCAGTGCCGTGGCGGGAGGACGCTACAATGAGCAGTTCTTC
CSAVAGGRYNEQFF
>TRBV19|.|TRBJ1-4|.
TGTGCCAGTAGCGGTGCGGTAAAACTGTTTTTT
CASSGAVKLFF
>TRBV6-1|.|TRBJ2-3|TRBD2
TGTGCCAGCACCGGGGGCTTGAAGCGGGAGGACCGAGATACGCAGTATTTT
CASTGGLKREDRDTQYF
>TRBV24-1|.|TRBJ2-7|TRBD2
TGTGCCACCAGTTTGGGGGGGACCTCCTACGAGCAGTACTTC
CATSLGGTSYEQYF
>TRBV28|.|TRBJ2-5|TRBD2
TGTGCCAGCAGCCAAGAATGGGGGGGGGGGGAAACCCAAGAGACCCAGTACTTC
CASSQEWGGGETQETQYF
>TRBV18|.|TRBJ1-2|TRBD1
TGTGCCAGCTCACCGCCCCGGGACAGGGGCTATGGCTACACCTTC
CASSPPRDRGYGYTF
>TRBV7-8|.|TRBJ1-5|.
TGTGCCAGCAGCTTAGATTGGGTAGCGGGCAATCAGCCCCAGCATTTT
CASSLDWVAGNQPQHF
>TRBV7-9|few|TRBJ2-2|.
TGTGCCAGCAGCTTAGCCGACACCGGGGAGCTGTTTTTT
CASSLADTGELFF
>TRBV12-3/TRBV12-4|few|TRBJ1-1|.
TGTGCCAGCAGTCTCCCCGCAGGCACTGAAGCTTTCTTT
CASSLPAGTEAFF
>TRBV28|many|TRBJ2-7|.
TGTGCCAGCAGTCGACACACCTTCTCCTACGAGCAGTACTTC
CASSRHTFSYEQYF
>TRBV7-9|many|TRBJ2-1|TRBD2
TGTGCCAGCATTGAGCGGGAGTGGAATGAGCAGTTCTTC
CASIEREWNEQFF
>TRBV11-1|many|TRBJ2-2|.
TGTGCCAGCAGCTTAGTCCGGGCCGGGGAGCTGTTTTTT
CASSLVRAGELFF
>TRBV7-2|many|TRBJ2-5|.
TGTGCCAGCAGCTGGACTATCCAAGAGACCCAGTACTTC
CASSWTIQETQYF
>TRBV7-8|many|TRBJ2-1|TRBD2
TGTGCCAGCAGCTCGGGACTAGCGGGGTACCTCGGTGAGCAGTTCTTC
CASSSGLAGYLGEQFF